This TCR beta chain was captured in a study of identical twins. The study, taken as a whole, reports: Analyses based on zero insertions could be partly confounded by invariant MAIT and iNKT cells. Within twin pairs, the out-of-frame alpha sequences they shared showed excess low generation probability. There were fewer insertions in abundant cord blood beta clonotypes, but memory repertoires showed no such pattern. Cross-sectional statistics underpinned the conclusions; the same donors were not followed.

The CDR3 covers 15 residues. V gave up 2 bases and J gave up 0 bases, with 9 bases separating them. Germline assignment: CDR1 SGHRS and CDR2 YFSETQ. TCRdb re-analysed the 5' RACE reads in MiXCR, keeping a single row per CDR3 protein. The sample holds about 460,000 distinct CDR3 sequences, around 14% seen once. A few counts support this clonotype. Antigen unknown. These records were also assigned to another study, of yellow fever vaccine responses in identical twins.

The TCR sequence derives from a woman under 30 in good health. The sample taken for sequencing was CD4+ T cells sorted from blood. The genes are TRBV5-1 and TRBJ2-1; no clear D gene. CDR3 sequence (DNA): TGCGCCAGCAGCTTCCAGACGAGCTCCTACAATGAGCAGTTCTTC. Its translation: CASSFQTSSYNEQFF.